The 14 T cell receptor beta chains below come from one sample, sequenced in a study of blood T cell repertoires in COVID-19. Using immunoSEQ multiplex PCR, the repertoire was profiled, and TCRdb retains in-frame clones only, with some absent. The table includes over 65,000 clones, roughly 90% detected once. Sequencing input: peripheral blood. These receptors were taken from a woman aged 55-70 years with acute or convalescent COVID-19.

The V gene is TRBV6-5, the J gene TRBJ1-2; 9 nucleotides match TRBD1. The CDR3 sequence is 13 residues long. Germline CDR1 MNHEY, CDR2 SVGAGI. Losses at the gene ends were 5 bases for V and 6 bases for J; bases not matched to a gene: 4. This CDR3 is CASSPGQGDGYTF. The CDR3 nucleotides read TGTGCCAGCAGTCCGGGACAGGGTGATGGCTACACCTTC.

V is TRBV7-9 and J is TRBJ2-5; 7 bases fit TRBD2. Trimming cost V 2 bases and J 5 bases; bases outside gene matches: 8. The CDR3 spans 15 residues. Looked up from germline, CDR1 is SEHNR and CDR2 is FQNEAQ (reference sequence). In DNA, the CDR3 is TGTGCCAGCAGCTTATCTCCGGGAGGCGGCGAGACCCAGTACTTC. Its translation: CASSLSPGGGETQYF.

This rearrangement joins TRBV28 to TRBJ1-3; possible D gene TRBD1, 5 bases. The CDR3 consists of 15 residues. Trimming left V 2 bases short and J 0 bases short, with 8 bases between. Germline lookup yields CDR1 MDHEN and CDR2 SYDVKM. The CDR3 DNA reads TGTGCCAGCAGTTTAGGGGGGAACTCTGGAAACACCATATATTTT. Its translation is CASSLGGNSGNTIYF.

This chain connects TRBV7-2 to TRBJ1-3, with D possibly matching TRBD1 (5 bases). Deletions cut 3 bases from V and 8 bases from J, with 17 bases between. The germline gives CDR1 SGHTA, CDR2 FQGNSA. CDR3 length equals 15 residues. CDR3 in DNA: TGTGCCAGCAGCTTTCCGGGGGGGACTTTGGACACCATATATTTT. Protein sequence: CASSFPGGTLDTIYF.

The chain uses TRBV6-1 and TRBJ1-2, with D unclear. Trimming left V 2 bases short and J 0 bases short, with 7 bases between. Germline CDR1 MNHNS, CDR2 SASEGT. The CDR3 length is 14 residues. CDR3 sequence (DNA): TGTGCCAGCAGTGAATTGGGCTCTAACTATGGCTACACCTTC. Its protein is CASSELGSNYGYTF.

The chain is built from TRBV6-4 and TRBJ2-3, with 12 bases that match TRBD2. V shed 6 bases and J 4 bases; nucleotides not matched to a gene: 5. This CDR3 is built from 15 residues. The germline gives CDR1 MRHNA, CDR2 SNTAGT. As DNA, the CDR3 is TGTGCCAGCAGCGTACTAGCGGGAGGTCCAGATACGCAGTATTTT. Its translation is CASSVLAGGPDTQYF.

This clone was recorded only once. This chain links TRBV5-5 with TRBJ2-7; 8 bases are a match to TRBD1. Trimming removed 4 bases from V and 3 bases from J; junction bases left unmatched: 3. Germline CDR1 SGHKS, CDR2 YYEKEE (reference sequence). The CDR3 contains 13 residues. The CDR3 region is CASSRGQGYEQYV. CDR3 DNA: TGTGCCAGCAGCCGCGGACAGGGCTACGAGCAGTACGTC.

The chain employs TRBV29-1 and TRBJ1-1, with TRBD1 as a possible D gene (6 bases). Trimming cost V 7 bases and J 0 bases, with 18 bases left between them. The CDR3 contains 15 residues. Per the germline V gene, CDR1 is SQVTM and CDR2 is ANQGSEA. CDR3 sequence: CSAGGPELMNTEAFF. CDR3 bases: TGCAGCGCCGGGGGGCCCGAACTAATGAACACTGAAGCTTTCTTT.

The V and J genes are TRBV5-1 and TRBJ2-7; 7 bases line up with TRBD2. The CDR3 has 14 residues. Germline CDR1 reads SGHRS; CDR2 reads YFSETQ. The V segment lost 0 bases and the J segment 2 bases; nucleotides outside the gene matches: 2. The CDR3, as DNA: TGCGCCAGCAGCTTGGGACTAGCCCCCTACGAGCAGTACGTC. Encoded protein: CASSLGLAPYEQYV.

In its sample, this clone was seen once. This chain uses TRBV2 with TRBJ2-7, with 12 bases lining up with TRBD2. After removal of 5 bases from V and 0 bases from J, the junction contained 2 bases not matched to a gene. CDR1 SNHLY and CDR2 FYNNEI come from the germline V gene. The CDR3 loop spans 15 amino acids. The DNA of the CDR3 is TGTGCCAGCAGTACGGGACTAGCGGGCTCCTACGAGCAGTACGTC. Encoded protein: CASSTGLAGSYEQYV.

CDR3 amino acids: CASSERTLPPDEQFF. For the CDR3, the DNA is TGTGCCAGCAGTGAAAGGACTCTTCCTCCGGATGAGCAGTTCTTC. The genes are TRBV6-1 and TRBJ2-1, with D maybe TRBD2 (5 bases). The V end was cut by 2 bases, the J end by 8 bases, with 16 bases between. Germline V lookup: CDR1 MNHNS, CDR2 SASEGT. This CDR3 has 15 amino acids.

The chain couples TRBV9 to TRBJ1-2; D is perhaps TRBD1 (6 bases). V lost 1 base to trimming and J lost 3 bases, with 13 bases between them. Germline V gene data show CDR1 as SGDLS and CDR2 as YYNGEE. The CDR3 contains 15 residues. The CDR3 region has the DNA TGTGCCAGCAGCGTACAAGCGGGGGCAGACTATGGCTACACCTTC. Its protein product is CASSVQAGADYGYTF.

Regarding this clone: Other DNA sequences in the sample encode the same CDR3. V usage is TRBV4-2 and J usage is TRBJ1-6; possible D gene TRBD1, 5 bases. V was pared by 6 bases and J by 0 bases, with 12 bases between. This CDR3 contains 16 residues. From germline, CDR1 is LGHNA and CDR2 YNFKEQ. The CDR3 loop reads CASRRDLSSYNSPLHF. The CDR3 region has the DNA TGTGCCAGCAGGCGGGACTTAAGCTCCTATAATTCACCCCTCCACTTT.

CDR3 residues: CASTRQGNTEAFF. CDR3 sequence (DNA): TGTGCCAGTACCAGACAGGGAAACACTGAAGCTTTCTTT. This sequence joins TRBV19 and TRBJ1-1; 7 bases map to TRBD1. CDR1 LNHDA and CDR2 SQIVND come from the germline V gene (reference sequence). The CDR3 totals 13 residues. The trim removed 7 bases at V and 2 bases at J, leaving 4 bases unmatched.